This passage covers 22 T cell receptor beta chains from one sample sequenced in a study of T cell responses to AZD1222 COVID-19 vaccine (dated by TCRdb to about 2021). The library relied on the immunoSEQ multiplex PCR assay. This immuneACCESS table, as held by TCRdb, lists in-frame sequences with V and J called but not all clones. Of the missing ones, under half trace to an unresolved V gene in checked studies; the others have no known cause. Here the sample has about 150,000 clones; roughly 90% occur a single time. Of the sample, 1.5% to 2% is held by the ten largest clones. Explained via the paper, the time point label denotes: baseline before first vaccination. Source: peripheral blood, taken on day 0 of AZD1222 vaccination. The receptors originated from an adult in good health.

The chain has TRBV30 and TRBJ2-7, with TRBD1 matching 9 bases. J lost 0 bases, V lost 5 bases, and 5 bases had no gene match. CDR3 length equals 14 residues. Germline V lookup: CDR1 GTSNPN, CDR2 SVGIG (reference sequence). CDR3 region: CAWGDRAHSYEQYF. DNA of the CDR3: TGTGCCTGGGGGGACAGGGCCCACTCCTACGAGCAGTACTTC.

CDR3 DNA sequence: TGTGCCACCAGCAGAGATCAGAGCACCAGGGTCACTGAAGCTTTCTTT. Protein sequence: CATSRDQSTRVTEAFF. The chain carries TRBV15 and TRBJ1-1; D is possibly TRBD1 (5 bases). The length of the CDR3 is 16 residues. V was pared by 0 bases and J by 4 bases, with 15 bases between. Germline CDR1 and CDR2: LNHNV and YYDKDF (reference sequence). The whole variable domain, remainder taken from reference TRBV15 and TRBJ1-1, is DAMVIQNPRYQVTQFGKPVTLSCSQTLNHNVMYWYQQKSSQAPKLLFHYYDKDFNNEADTPDNFQSRRPNTSFCFLDIRSPGLGDTAMYLCATSRDQSTRVTEAFFGQGTRLTVV.

The rearrangement joins TRBV20-1 to TRBJ1-2; no clear D gene. The CDR3 is 11 amino acids. The germline CDR1 and CDR2 sequences are DFQATT and SNEGSKA (reference sequence). V gave up 6 bases and J gave up 2 bases, with 7 bases separating them. The chain's CDR3 is CSAFVNYGYTF. Written as DNA, the CDR3 is TGCAGTGCGTTCGTGAACTATGGCTACACCTTC.

This clone was recorded once. V is TRBV7-6 and J is TRBJ2-7; D is unclear. CDR3 length: 12 residues. Germline lookup yields CDR1 SGHVS and CDR2 FNYEAQ. V lost 2 bases and J 2 bases, leaving 4 bases between the germline ends. In nucleotides, the CDR3 is TGTGCCAGCAGCTTAATTCCCTACGAGCAGTACTTC. Encoded protein: CASSLIPYEQYF.

The chain is built from TRBV19 and TRBJ1-3; D remains unclear. This CDR3 comprises 15 residues. CDR1 and CDR2 (germline): LNHDA, SQIVND (reference sequence). V was pared by 5 bases and J by 0 bases, with 11 bases between. The CDR3 is CASSVTQSSGNTIYF. The CDR3 coding sequence is TGTGCCAGTAGTGTGACCCAGAGCTCTGGAAACACCATATATTTT. The full variable domain, its missing parts supplied by reference TRBV19 and TRBJ1-3, is DGGITQSPKYLFRKEGQNVTLSCEQNLNHDAMYWYRQDPGQGLRLIYYSQIVNDFQKGDIAEGYSVSREKKESFPLTVTSAQKNPTAFYLCASSVTQSSGNTIYFGEGSWLTVV.

V is TRBV18 and J is TRBJ1-3; D is unresolved. The V gene's germline CDR1 is KGHSH and CDR2 LQKENI. The ends were cut back, 3 bases at V and 4 bases at J, with 13 bases in the middle. The CDR3 runs 15 residues. The CDR3, as DNA: TGTGCCAGCTCACCCGACGTGTTGCGGGGAAACACCATATATTTT. Amino acid sequence: CASSPDVLRGNTIYF.

The chain links TRBV19 to TRBJ2-7; D assignment may be TRBD1 or TRBD2 (5 bases each). Between the trimmed V and J ends, which lost 5 bases and 3 bases, there was a span of 20 bases. Per germline, CDR1 LNHDA and CDR2 SQIVND (reference sequence). CDR3 length: 16 amino acids. CDR3 coding DNA: TGTGCCAGTAGTGACAGAGCCGGGACCTTCTACTACGAGCAGTACTTC. Translating gives CASSDRAGTFYYEQYF.

V and J are TRBV7-3 and TRBJ2-2; TRBD1 matches at 7 bases. The CDR3 runs 14 residues. V was clipped by 3 bases and J by 5 bases; unmatched bases: 3. In germline, CDR1 is SGHTA, CDR2 FQGTGA. CDR3 nucleotides: TGTGCCAGCAGCTTGACAGGGACGACCGGGGAGCTGTTTTTT. This sequence encodes CASSLTGTTGELFF.

The V gene is TRBV19, the J gene TRBJ2-7, with 7 bases aligning to TRBD1. The CDR3 sequence is 14 residues long. Germline CDR1 is LNHDA and CDR2 is SQIVND (reference sequence). With 3 bases clipped from V and 1 base from J, the junction kept 3 bases outside the gene matches. The CDR3 bases are TGTGCCAGTAGTATGGGACAGATTTCCTACGAGCAGTACTTC. Its translation is CASSMGQISYEQYF.

This chain joins TRBV18 and TRBJ2-7; 7 bases line up with TRBD1. In germline, CDR1 is KGHSH, CDR2 LQKENI. This CDR3 region has 14 residues. The J segment lost 2 bases and the V segment lost 4 bases, leaving 5 bases of the junction unmatched. CDR3 nucleotide sequence: TGTGCCAGCTCACTGACAGGGATCCCCTACGAGCAGTACTTC. Translating gives CASSLTGIPYEQYF.

The J gene is TRBJ1-2, the V gene TRBV19; D remains unclear. V was cut by 6 bases and J by 5 bases, with 13 bases left in between. Germline V gene data show CDR1 as LNHDA and CDR2 as SQIVND (reference sequence). This CDR3 is built from 13 residues. In DNA form, the CDR3 reads TGTGCCAGTAGACTGATTGGCCCATATGGCTACACCTTC. This gives the protein CASRLIGPYGYTF.

The chain carries TRBV6-6 and TRBJ2-7, with 8 bases that match TRBD2. The germline CDR1 and CDR2 sequences are MNHNY and SVGAGI (reference sequence). This CDR3 has 14 residues. The J segment lost 2 bases and the V segment lost 7 bases, leaving 7 bases of the junction unmatched. The CDR3 sequence is CASNHGGGPYEQYF. In nucleotides, the CDR3 is TGTGCCAGCAATCATGGCGGGGGGCCCTACGAGCAGTACTTC.

The genes are TRBV4-3 and TRBJ2-3, with D perhaps TRBD2 (6 bases). Germline V gene data show CDR1 as LGHNA and CDR2 as YSLEER. The CDR3 runs to 17 residues. Trimming took 0 bases from V and 0 from J, leaving 13 bases between them. The CDR3 loop reads CASSQDHYSGSTDTQYF. CDR3 in DNA: TGCGCCAGCAGCCAAGATCATTATAGCGGTAGCACAGATACGCAGTATTTT.

This chain joins TRBV9 and TRBJ1-2, with D perhaps TRBD1 (5 bases). CDR1 and CDR2 from the germline V gene are SGDLS and YYNGEE. The CDR3 covers 13 residues. V gave up 7 bases and J gave up 3 bases, with 13 bases separating them. The CDR3 DNA sequence: TGTGCCAGCTCCTCGCGGGGGGACTATGGCTACACCTTC. Protein product: CASSSRGDYGYTF.

V and J are TRBV21-1 and TRBJ1-1. TRBV21-1 is flagged as a pseudogene. The CDR3 has 15 residues. CDR3 loop: CASSSELPGPEKAFF. CDR3 nucleotide sequence: TGTGCCAGCAGCTCAGAATTACCGGGGCCGGAAAAAGCTTTCTTT.

This chain connects TRBV9 to TRBJ2-7; perhaps D is TRBD1 or TRBD2 (6 bases each). V was cut by 0 bases and J by 5 bases, with 21 bases left in between. The germline V gene has CDR1 SGDLS and CDR2 YYNGEE. The CDR3 is made up of 17 amino acids. The CDR3 is CASSVEGGWLACDEQYF. The CDR3 DNA reads TGTGCCAGCAGCGTAGAGGGGGGTTGGCTAGCGTGCGACGAGCAGTACTTC.

The DNA of the CDR3 is TGTGCCAGCAGCTTAATCAGGGAATCCTACGAGCAGTACTTC. This encodes CASSLIRESYEQYF. V is TRBV7-9 and J is TRBJ2-7, with a tentative D call TRBD1 (5 bases). Per the germline V gene, CDR1 is SEHNR and CDR2 is FQNEAQ (reference sequence). CDR3 length: 14 amino acids. V gave up 2 bases and J gave up 1 base, with 9 bases separating them. Looking up the rest from reference TRBV7-9 and TRBJ2-7 gives the full variable domain: DTGVSQNPRHKITKRGQNVTFRCDPISEHNRLYWYRQTLGQGPEFLTYFQNEAQLEKSRLLSDRFSAERPKGSFSTLEIQRTEQGDSAMYLCASSLIRESYEQYFGPGTRLTVT.

The chain is built from TRBV15 and TRBJ2-5; possible D gene TRBD1, 6 bases. CDR3 size: 16 residues. Germline V lookup: CDR1 LNHNV, CDR2 YYDKDF (reference sequence). V was cut by 1 base and J by 5 bases, with 17 bases left in between. CDR3 nucleotide sequence: TGTGCCACCAGCAGAGCCCGGGACACAGCCTACGAGACCCAGTACTTC. It yields the protein CATSRARDTAYETQYF.

The rearrangement joins TRBV4-2 to TRBJ1-6; 8 nucleotides align to TRBD1. The CDR3 runs 16 residues. J gave up 5 bases and V 3 bases, and 6 bases lay outside the gene matches. Germline-derived CDR1 and CDR2 are LGHNA and YNFKEQ. CDR3 DNA: TGTGCCAGCAGCCAGGGACAGGTCATTGATAATTCACCCCTCCACTTT. This encodes CASSQGQVIDNSPLHF.

This clone was recorded only once. The chain links TRBV9 to TRBJ1-2; D not certain. CDR1 and CDR2 from the germline V gene are SGDLS and YYNGEE. Trimming stripped 0 bases from V and 0 bases from J, with 9 bases between. This CDR3 has 15 residues. The CDR3 loop reads CASSVGESANYGYTF. Written as DNA, the CDR3 is TGTGCCAGCAGCGTAGGGGAGTCTGCTAACTATGGCTACACCTTC.

This chain links TRBV6-5 with TRBJ1-3; possibly TRBD1 for D (5 bases). The CDR3 loop spans 14 amino acids. V lost 5 bases, J lost 2 bases, and 10 bases lay in between. CDR1 and CDR2 (germline): MNHEY, SVGAGI. The CDR3 spells CASSLQGAGNTIYF. The CDR3 nucleotides are TGTGCCAGCAGTCTTCAGGGTGCTGGAAACACCATATATTTT.

The V call is TRBV5-1, the J call TRBJ2-3; 8 bases agree with TRBD1. The CDR3 is 13 amino acids. Germline CDR1 SGHRS, CDR2 YFSETQ. V dropped 3 bases and J dropped 6; count of bases not matched to a gene: 3. The DNA of the CDR3 is TGCGCCAGCAGCTCGGACAGGGTGGATACGCAGTATTTT. Its translation is CASSSDRVDTQYF.